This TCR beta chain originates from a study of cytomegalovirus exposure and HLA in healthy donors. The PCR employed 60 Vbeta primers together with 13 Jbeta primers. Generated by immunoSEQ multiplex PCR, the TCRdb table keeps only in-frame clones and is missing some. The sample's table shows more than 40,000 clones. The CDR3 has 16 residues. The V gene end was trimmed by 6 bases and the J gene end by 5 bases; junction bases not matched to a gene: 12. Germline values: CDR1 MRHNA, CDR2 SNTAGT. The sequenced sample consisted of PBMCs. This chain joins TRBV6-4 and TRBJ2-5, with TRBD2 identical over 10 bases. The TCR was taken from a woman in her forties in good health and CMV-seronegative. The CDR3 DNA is TGTGCCAGCAGCTTCAGACTAGCGGGCTTCAATGAGACCCAGTACTTC. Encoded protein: CASSFRLAGFNETQYF.